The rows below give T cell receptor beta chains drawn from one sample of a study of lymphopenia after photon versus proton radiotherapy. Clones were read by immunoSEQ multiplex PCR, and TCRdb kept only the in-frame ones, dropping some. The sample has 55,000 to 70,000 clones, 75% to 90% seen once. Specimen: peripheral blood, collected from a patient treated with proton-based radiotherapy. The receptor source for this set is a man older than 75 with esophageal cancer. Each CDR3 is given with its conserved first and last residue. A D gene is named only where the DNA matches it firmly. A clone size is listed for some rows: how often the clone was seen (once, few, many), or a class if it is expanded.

CDR3 DNA: TGTGCCAGCTCACCACTCAGGGCCTCAGGGCCTTTAGGGACCGGGGAGCTGTTTTTT
CDR3 protein: CASSPLRASGPLGTGELFF
V gene: TRBV18
J gene: TRBJ2-2
clone size: .
D gene: .

CDR3 DNA: TGTGCCAGCAGCTTCGGGACAGAGAACACTGAAGCTTTCTTT
CDR3 protein: CASSFGTENTEAFF
V gene: TRBV7-9
J gene: TRBJ1-1
clone size: .
D gene: TRBD1

CDR3 DNA: TGTGCCTGGAGTCTTGGGGCCGGCACAGATACGCAGTATTTT
CDR3 protein: CAWSLGAGTDTQYF
V gene: TRBV30
J gene: TRBJ2-3
clone size: .
D gene: .

CDR3 DNA: TGTGCCAGCTCACCACCGGACCGGTTCTCTGGAAACACCATATATTTT
CDR3 protein: CASSPPDRFSGNTIYF
V gene: TRBV18
J gene: TRBJ1-3
clone size: .
D gene: .

CDR3 DNA: TGTGCCAGCAGCGTAGAGGCCTCGGGTACCTACGAGCAGTACTTC
CDR3 protein: CASSVEASGTYEQYF
V gene: TRBV9
J gene: TRBJ2-7
clone size: .
D gene: .

CDR3 DNA: TGCGCCAGCAGCTCCCCCGGCTACGAGCAGTACTTC
CDR3 protein: CASSSPGYEQYF
V gene: TRBV5-1
J gene: TRBJ2-7
clone size: .
D gene: .

CDR3 DNA: TGCGCCAGCAGCCAAGAAGGTCGCCAGGGGATTGATGAGCAGTTCTTC
CDR3 protein: CASSQEGRQGIDEQFF
V gene: TRBV4-3
J gene: TRBJ2-1
clone size: .
D gene: .

CDR3 DNA: TGTGCCAGCAGCAAAGAGAGCAGTTTTAGCTACGAGCAGTACTTC
CDR3 protein: CASSKESSFSYEQYF
V gene: TRBV21-1
J gene: TRBJ2-7
clone size: .
D gene: .

CDR3 DNA: TGTGCCAGCAGCCAAGATGAGGGTCAGCCCCAGCATTTT
CDR3 protein: CASSQDEGQPQHF
V gene: TRBV4-2
J gene: TRBJ1-5
clone size: .
D gene: .

CDR3 DNA: TGTGCCAGCAGCTCGTACAGGGATTATGGCTACACCTTC
CDR3 protein: CASSSYRDYGYTF
V gene: TRBV11-2
J gene: TRBJ1-2
clone size: .
D gene: .

CDR3 DNA: TGCGCCAGCAGCCAAGTGGGTAGCGGGGGGCCGGAGACCCAGTACTTC
CDR3 protein: CASSQVGSGGPETQYF
V gene: TRBV4-1
J gene: TRBJ2-5
clone size: .
D gene: TRBD2

CDR3 DNA: TGTGCCAGCAGCCCAGGGACAGGGGTGGGCGAGCAGTACTTC
CDR3 protein: CASSPGTGVGEQYF
V gene: TRBV11-3
J gene: TRBJ2-7
clone size: once
D gene: TRBD1

CDR3 DNA: TGTGCCAGCGGACAGTCCTCCTACGAGCAGTACTTC
CDR3 protein: CASGQSSYEQYF
V gene: TRBV11-2
J gene: TRBJ2-7
clone size: .
D gene: .

CDR3 DNA: TGTGCCAGCAGCTCGGATCGGGACTATGGCTACACCTTC
CDR3 protein: CASSSDRDYGYTF
V gene: TRBV6-6
J gene: TRBJ1-2
clone size: .
D gene: .

CDR3 DNA: TGCAGCGTCGAGCGGGGCCGTGGGACAGATACGCAGTATTTT
CDR3 protein: CSVERGRGTDTQYF
V gene: TRBV29-1
J gene: TRBJ2-3
clone size: .
D gene: TRBD2

CDR3 DNA: TGTGCCAGCAGCTCCTCACAGGGAGGAGGCAATCAGCCCCAGCATTTT
CDR3 protein: CASSSSQGGGNQPQHF
V gene: TRBV7-2
J gene: TRBJ1-5
clone size: .
D gene: .

CDR3 DNA: TGTGCCAGCAGTTGGAGGGACACAGCTAATGAGCAGTTCTTC
CDR3 protein: CASSWRDTANEQFF
V gene: TRBV6-6
J gene: TRBJ2-1
clone size: .
D gene: .